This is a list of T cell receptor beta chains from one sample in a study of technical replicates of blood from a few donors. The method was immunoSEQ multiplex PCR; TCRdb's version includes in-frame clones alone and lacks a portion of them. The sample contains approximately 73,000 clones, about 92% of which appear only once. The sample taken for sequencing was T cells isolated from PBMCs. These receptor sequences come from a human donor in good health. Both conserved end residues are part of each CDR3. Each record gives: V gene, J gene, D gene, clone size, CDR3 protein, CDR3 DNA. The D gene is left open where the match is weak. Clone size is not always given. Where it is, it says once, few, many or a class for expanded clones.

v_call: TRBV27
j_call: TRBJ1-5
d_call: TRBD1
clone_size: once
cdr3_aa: CASRETGERGQPQHF
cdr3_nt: TGTGCCAGCAGGGAGACAGGGGAGAGGGGTCAGCCCCAGCATTTT

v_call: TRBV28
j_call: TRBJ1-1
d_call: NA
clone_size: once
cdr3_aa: CASTSGTMNTEAFF
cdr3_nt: TGTGCCAGCACCTCCGGGACAATGAACACTGAAGCTTTCTTT

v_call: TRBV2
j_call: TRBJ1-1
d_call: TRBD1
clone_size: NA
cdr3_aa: CASRQTGTGRPEAFF
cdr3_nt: TGTGCCAGCAGACAAACCGGGACAGGGCGTCCTGAAGCTTTCTTT

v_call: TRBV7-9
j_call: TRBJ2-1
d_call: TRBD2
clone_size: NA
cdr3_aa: CASSPLAGGYNEQFF
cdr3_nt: TGTGCCAGCAGCCCCTTAGCGGGAGGGTACAATGAGCAGTTCTTC

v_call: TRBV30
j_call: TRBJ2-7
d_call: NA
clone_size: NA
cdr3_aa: CAWSIRGETAYEQYF
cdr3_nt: TGTGCCTGGAGTATTAGAGGCGAGACTGCCTACGAGCAGTACTTC

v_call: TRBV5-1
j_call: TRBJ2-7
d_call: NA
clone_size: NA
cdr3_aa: CASSLIVSYEQYF
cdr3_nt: TGCGCCAGCAGCTTAATTGTCAGCTACGAGCAGTACTTC

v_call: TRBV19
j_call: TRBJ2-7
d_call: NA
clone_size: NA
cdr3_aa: CASMRQGSYEQYF
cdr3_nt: TGTGCCAGTATGCGGCAGGGGTCCTACGAGCAGTACTTC

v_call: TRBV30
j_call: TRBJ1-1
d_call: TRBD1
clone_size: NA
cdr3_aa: CAWSVGDRGAFF
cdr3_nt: TGTGCCTGGAGCGTTGGGGACAGGGGGGCTTTCTTT

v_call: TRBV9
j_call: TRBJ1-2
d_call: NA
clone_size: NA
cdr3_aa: CASSAFDRLHGYTF
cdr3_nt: TGTGCCAGCAGCGCGTTTGACAGGTTGCATGGCTACACCTTC

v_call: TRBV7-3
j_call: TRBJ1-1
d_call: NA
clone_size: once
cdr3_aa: CASSLSVGTEAFF
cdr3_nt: TGTGCCAGCAGCTTATCAGTTGGTACTGAAGCTTTCTTT

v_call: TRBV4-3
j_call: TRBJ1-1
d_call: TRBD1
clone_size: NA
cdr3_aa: CASSHARGGRLSEAFF
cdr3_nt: TGCGCCAGCAGCCACGCAAGAGGGGGCAGGCTCAGTGAAGCTTTCTTT

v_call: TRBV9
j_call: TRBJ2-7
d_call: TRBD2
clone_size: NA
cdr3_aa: CASSVTSDPLYEQYF
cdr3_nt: TGTGCCAGCAGTGTGACTAGCGATCCCCTCTACGAGCAGTACTTC

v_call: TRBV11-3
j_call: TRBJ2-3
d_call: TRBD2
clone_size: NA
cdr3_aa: CASSLNSLAGSTDTQYF
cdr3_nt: TGTGCCAGCAGCTTAAACTCGCTAGCGGGATCCACAGATACGCAGTATTTT

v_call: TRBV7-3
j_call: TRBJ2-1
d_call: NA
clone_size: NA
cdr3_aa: CASSLTQTKRPYNEQFF
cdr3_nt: TGTGCCAGCAGCTTAACCCAAACTAAGCGGCCATACAATGAGCAGTTCTTC

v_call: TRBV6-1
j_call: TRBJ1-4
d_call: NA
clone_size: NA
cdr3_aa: CASSAPGRDNEKLFF
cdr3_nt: TGTGCCAGCAGTGCCCCAGGGAGGGACAATGAAAAACTGTTTTTT

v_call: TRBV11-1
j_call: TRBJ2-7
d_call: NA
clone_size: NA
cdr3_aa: CASSLEGHNPLYEQYF
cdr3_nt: TGTGCCAGCAGCTTAGAGGGACACAACCCCCTCTACGAGCAGTACTTC

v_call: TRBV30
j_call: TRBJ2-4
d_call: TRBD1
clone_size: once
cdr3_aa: CAWTGNRGAKNIQYF
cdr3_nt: TGTGCCTGGACGGGAAACAGGGGCGCCAAAAACATTCAGTACTTC